This T cell receptor beta chain came from a study of CD8 T cells in Susac syndrome. General study points: As the study acknowledged, the number of individuals who were part of its TCR sequencing and HLA analysis was relatively small.

Reverse transcription of about 0.45 to 1 ug RNA was carried out with random hexamers. The TCR beta CDR3 was amplified by immunoSEQ multiplex PCR across 54 Vbeta, 13 Jbeta. TCRdb analysed the immunoSEQ multiplex PCR reads with MiXCR anew, one entry per CDR3 protein. The sample includes about 210,000 distinct CDR3 sequences, 80% to 95% of them seen just once. From germline, CDR1 is DFQATT and CDR2 SNEGSKA (reference sequence). V was shortened by 6 bases and J by 1 base, with 10 bases between the two germline ends. This CDR3 has 13 residues. Healthy donors constituted the controls, which were matched for age and sex. As for this clonotype: Its antigen is not known.

V gene TRBV20-1 combines with J gene TRBJ1-5; possibly TRBD1 for D (5 bases). The specimen was CD4+ T cells from PBMCs. The clonotype was recovered from a human donor in good health. CDR3 DNA sequence: TGCAGTGCCCAGGGTTACAGCAATCAGCCCCAGCATTTT. Translating gives CSAQGYSNQPQHF.